These T cell receptor beta chains were read from a single sample in a study of blood T cell repertoires in COVID-19. This table comes from immunoSEQ multiplex PCR, and its TCRdb copy is limited to in-frame clones, with some not included. This table has about 13,000 clones, about 80% appearing once. Sequencing used peripheral blood. Every receptor here comes from an elderly woman with acute or convalescent COVID-19. The conserved cysteine and the conserved F or W are not part of the CDR3 here. The order of the fields is V gene, J gene, CDR3 protein.

V gene: TRBV18; J gene: TRBJ2-2; CDR3 protein: ASSLRSGVQGTGELF
V gene: TRBV28; J gene: TRBJ2-2; CDR3 protein: ASSPLGGGGTGELF
V gene: TRBV6-5; J gene: TRBJ2-7; CDR3 protein: ATTGSGNPYEQY
V gene: TRBV19; J gene: TRBJ1-1; CDR3 protein: ASSIGTITWYTEAF
V gene: TRBV11-1; J gene: TRBJ2-5; CDR3 protein: ASSQGAGETQY
V gene: TRBV19; J gene: TRBJ2-3; CDR3 protein: ASSIGASTDTQY
V gene: TRBV15; J gene: TRBJ2-7; CDR3 protein: ATSQTGGSFEQY
V gene: TRBV6-5; J gene: TRBJ2-2; CDR3 protein: ATQGARSNTGELF
V gene: TRBV6-4; J gene: TRBJ2-3; CDR3 protein: ASSLRQEGTDTQY
V gene: TRBV3-1/TRBV3-2; J gene: TRBJ1-3; CDR3 protein: ASSQDLPGNTIY
V gene: TRBV19; J gene: TRBJ1-1; CDR3 protein: ASSINTGYTEAF
V gene: TRBV11-2; J gene: TRBJ1-5; CDR3 protein: ASSPGGRGGNQPQH
V gene: TRBV6-1; J gene: TRBJ1-5; CDR3 protein: ASSEAQLNQPQH
V gene: TRBV3-1/TRBV3-2; J gene: TRBJ2-2; CDR3 protein: ASSRRPKAGAPNTGELF
V gene: TRBV2; J gene: TRBJ1-2; CDR3 protein: ASEQGSYGYT
V gene: TRBV9; J gene: TRBJ2-7; CDR3 protein: ASSAIGTSPEQY
V gene: TRBV2; J gene: TRBJ2-3; CDR3 protein: ASKQAGDTQY
V gene: TRBV5-1; J gene: TRBJ1-4; CDR3 protein: ASSWDRGEEKLF
V gene: TRBV5-1; J gene: TRBJ2-7; CDR3 protein: ASSLRTSGPLSRGYEQY
V gene: TRBV12-3/TRBV12-4; J gene: TRBJ1-1; CDR3 protein: ASSRTGGAEAF
V gene: TRBV7-9; J gene: TRBJ2-3; CDR3 protein: AGRPWGGADTQY
V gene: TRBV10-3; J gene: TRBJ1-1; CDR3 protein: ATAGQGEAF
V gene: TRBV7-9; J gene: TRBJ1-3; CDR3 protein: ASSFTLGAFPGNTIY
V gene: TRBV6-5; J gene: TRBJ1-5; CDR3 protein: ASSYEEPHSNQPQH
V gene: TRBV19; J gene: TRBJ1-6; CDR3 protein: ASSIGQGGSPLH
V gene: TRBV5-4; J gene: TRBJ2-3; CDR3 protein: ASREGVKPGADTQY
V gene: TRBV3-1/TRBV3-2; J gene: TRBJ2-3; CDR3 protein: ASSQGPSGADTQY
V gene: TRBV27; J gene: TRBJ2-6; CDR3 protein: ASRPRGTGGANVLT
V gene: TRBV19; J gene: TRBJ2-1; CDR3 protein: ASSIHRESYNEQF
V gene: TRBV7-2; J gene: TRBJ2-2; CDR3 protein: ASRRGALTGELF
V gene: TRBV7-2; J gene: TRBJ1-2; CDR3 protein: ASSFTARRDGYT